The 15 T cell receptor beta chains given below trace back to one sample, sequenced in a study of blood T cell repertoires in COVID-19. Sequencing used immunoSEQ multiplex PCR; TCRdb keeps in-frame clones, though not all of them. The table lists around 140,000 clones, about 72% of them singletons. The sample taken for sequencing was peripheral blood. These receptors all come from a woman in her sixties or seventies with acute or convalescent COVID-19.

This clone has more than one count but fewer than ten. The chain carries TRBV5-1 and TRBJ1-2; 7 nucleotides match TRBD1. The V gene's germline CDR1 is SGHRS and CDR2 YFSETQ. V gave up 0 bases and J gave up 4 bases; unmatched junction bases: 6. The CDR3 length is 15 residues. The DNA of the CDR3 is TGCGCCAGCAGCTTGGACGTAGGGGGCGCCTATGGCTACACCTTC. Amino acid sequence: CASSLDVGGAYGYTF.

This sequence joins TRBV6-5 and TRBJ1-2; the match to TRBD1 covers 7 bases. V dropped 2 bases and J dropped 1; count of bases not matched to a gene: 7. The CDR3 is 16 residues long. Germline CDR1 MNHEY, CDR2 SVGAGI. The CDR3 sequence: CASSYRTGSGNYGYTF. The CDR3, as DNA: TGTGCCAGCAGTTACAGGACAGGCAGTGGTAACTATGGCTACACCTTC.

V and J are TRBV29-1 and TRBJ2-1, with D perhaps TRBD1 (7 bases). The germline V gene has CDR1 SQVTM and CDR2 ANQGSEA. The germline V and J ends were trimmed by 8 bases and 10 bases, with 21 bases remaining between them. The CDR3 consists of 13 residues. In nucleotides, the CDR3 is TGCAGCATCCGGGGGCAGGGGGGCGGCGAGCAGTTCTTC. Residues: CSIRGQGGGEQFF.

The rearrangement uses TRBV6-5 and TRBJ2-1; D is unclear. This CDR3 is 12 amino acids long. Germline V gives CDR1 MNHEY, CDR2 SVGAGI. V gave up 6 bases and J gave up 5 bases, with 8 bases separating them. The CDR3 protein is CASSRQDNEQFF. The CDR3 DNA follows: TGTGCCAGCAGCCGACAAGACAATGAGCAGTTCTTC.

This chain uses TRBV7-2 with TRBJ2-7; tentatively, D is TRBD2 (6 bases). V lost 8 bases to trimming and J lost 3 bases, with 20 bases between them. This CDR3 contains 15 residues. In germline, CDR1 is SGHTA, CDR2 FQGNSA. The CDR3 DNA reads as TGTGCCAGCCGGGGGATGGCGGGGAATCGCTACGAGCAGTACTTC. Translating it yields CASRGMAGNRYEQYF.

This clone has a handful of counts. The chain recombines TRBV7-2 with TRBJ2-6; D is possibly TRBD1 (5 bases). Germline values: CDR1 SGHTA, CDR2 FQGNSA. The CDR3 loop spans 16 amino acids. Trimming pared 4 bases from V and 2 bases from J, leaving 12 bases between. DNA of the CDR3: TGTGCCAGCAGCTCCTACAGGTGGGCTGGGGCCAACGTCCTGACTTTC. This gives the protein CASSSYRWAGANVLTF.

The V and J genes are TRBV3-1 (or the pseudogene TRBV3-2) and TRBJ1-2; tentative D call: TRBD1 (6 bases). V was trimmed by 3 bases and J by 8 bases, leaving 25 bases between them. The CDR3 covers 17 residues. CDR1 and CDR2 from the germline V gene are LGHDT and YNNKEL (reference sequence). DNA for the CDR3: TGTGCCAGCAGCCATTATTTACAGGGTAATCCCAAATCGGGCTACACCTTC. It codes for CASSHYLQGNPKSGYTF.

This clone was seen only once. The limits of the CDR3 on the DNA are not certain, so only TCRdb's listed CDR3 is given. The rearrangement joins TRBV21-1 to TRBJ1-2; the D call TRBD1 from the table was never checked on the DNA. TRBV21-1 is listed as a pseudogene. Counting both end residues, the CDR3 totals 18 amino acids. This CDR3 is CASSKVGPGTADTYGYTF.

This rearrangement joins TRBV5-1 to TRBJ1-1, with 12 bases fitting TRBD1. Germline CDR1 is SGHRS and CDR2 is YFSETQ. The CDR3 runs to 15 residues. V shed 4 bases, J shed 1 base, and the junction held 2 bases outside the gene matches. CDR3 in amino acids: CASSTGQGANTEAFF. For the CDR3, the DNA is TGCGCCAGCAGCACGGGACAGGGGGCGAACACTGAAGCTTTCTTT. Supplemented by reference TRBV5-1 and TRBJ1-1, the full variable domain reads KAGVTQTPRYLIKTRGQQVTLSCSPISGHRSVSWYQQTPGQGLQFLFEYFSETQRNKGNFPGRFSGRQFSNSRSEMNVSTLELGDSALYLCASSTGQGANTEAFFGQGTRLTVV.

This clone is categorized as medium-sized (0.01 to 0.1%). The V gene is TRBV30, the J gene TRBJ1-1, with D tentatively TRBD1 (6 bases). The CDR3 is 14 residues long. Germline loops: CDR1 GTSNPN, CDR2 SVGIG (reference sequence). With 2 bases removed from V and 0 bases from J, the gap between germline ends came to 10 bases. DNA of the CDR3: TGTGCCTGGAGTTCCAGGGGTCTGAACACTGAAGCTTTCTTT. This codes for CAWSSRGLNTEAFF.

The rearrangement uses TRBV6-5 and TRBJ1-1; 11 nucleotides agree with TRBD1. V shed 6 bases and J 10 bases; nucleotides not matched to a gene: 7. Germline lookup yields CDR1 MNHEY and CDR2 SVGAGI. CDR3 length equals 13 residues. The CDR3 region is CASRATGTGGAFF. The CDR3 nucleotides read TGTGCCAGCAGGGCGACAGGGACAGGGGGAGCTTTCTTT.

This clone was picked up one time. The chain is built from TRBV6-5 and TRBJ1-1; D may be TRBD1 (5 bases). Trimming took off 6 bases at V and 4 bases at J, with 12 bases between the two ends. Germline CDR1 MNHEY, CDR2 SVGAGI. The CDR3 sequence is 13 residues long. CDR3 loop: CASRNAGGTEAFF. CDR3 sequence (DNA): TGTGCCAGCAGGAACGCGGGGGGCACTGAAGCTTTCTTT.

This chain joins TRBV6-5 and TRBJ1-5, with a weak D call TRBD1 (5 bases). The CDR3 is 15 residues long. Germline loops: CDR1 MNHEY, CDR2 SVGAGI. Trimming shortened V by 0 bases and J by 7 bases, and 13 bases separated the two germline ends. This CDR3 is CASSYSGGGGQPQHF. The CDR3 DNA reads TGTGCCAGCAGTTACTCGGGTGGGGGAGGACAGCCCCAGCATTTT.

This chain joins TRBV30 and TRBJ2-2, with D perhaps matching TRBD2 (5 bases). The length of the CDR3 is 15 residues. V was clipped by 4 bases and J by 0 bases, with 12 bases between them. Germline V CDR1 and CDR2: GTSNPN, SVGIG (reference sequence). CDR3 sequence: CAWIRAVSNTGELFF. The CDR3 nucleotides are TGTGCCTGGATTCGAGCGGTTTCGAACACCGGGGAGCTGTTTTTT.

V usage is TRBV10-1 and J usage is TRBJ1-4; no clear D gene. V was pared by 7 bases and J by 0 bases, with 12 bases between. Germline assignment: CDR1 WNHNN and CDR2 SYGVQD (reference sequence). There are 15 residues in the CDR3. The CDR3 DNA is TGCGCCAGCAAGAGGGAACCCGCAACTAATGAAAAACTGTTTTTT. It encodes CASKREPATNEKLFF.